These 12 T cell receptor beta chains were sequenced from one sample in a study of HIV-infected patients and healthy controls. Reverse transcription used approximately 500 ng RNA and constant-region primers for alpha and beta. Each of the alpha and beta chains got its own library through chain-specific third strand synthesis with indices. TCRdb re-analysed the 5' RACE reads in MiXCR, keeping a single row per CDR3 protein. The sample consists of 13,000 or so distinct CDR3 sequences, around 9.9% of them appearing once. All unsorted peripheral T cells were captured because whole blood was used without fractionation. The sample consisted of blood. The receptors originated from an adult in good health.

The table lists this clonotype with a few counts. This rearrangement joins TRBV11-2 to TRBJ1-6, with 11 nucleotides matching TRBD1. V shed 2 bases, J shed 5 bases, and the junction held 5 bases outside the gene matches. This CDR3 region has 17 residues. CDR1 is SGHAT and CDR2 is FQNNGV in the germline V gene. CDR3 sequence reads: CASSLFGTGGDNSPLHF. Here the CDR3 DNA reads TGTGCCAGCAGCTTATTCGGGACAGGGGGGGATAATTCACCCCTCCACTTT.

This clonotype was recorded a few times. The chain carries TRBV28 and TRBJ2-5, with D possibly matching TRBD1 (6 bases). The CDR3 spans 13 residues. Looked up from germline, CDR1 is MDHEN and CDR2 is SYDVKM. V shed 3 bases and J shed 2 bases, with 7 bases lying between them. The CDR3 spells CASSLDRQETQYF. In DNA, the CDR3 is TGTGCCAGCAGTTTGGACAGACAAGAGACCCAGTACTTC.

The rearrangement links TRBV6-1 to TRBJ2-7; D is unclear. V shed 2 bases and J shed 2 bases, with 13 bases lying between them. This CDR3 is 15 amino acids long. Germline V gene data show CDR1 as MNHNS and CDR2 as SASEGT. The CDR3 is CASSEHPGLTYEQYF. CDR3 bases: TGTGCCAGCAGTGAACACCCGGGCTTGACCTACGAGCAGTACTTC.

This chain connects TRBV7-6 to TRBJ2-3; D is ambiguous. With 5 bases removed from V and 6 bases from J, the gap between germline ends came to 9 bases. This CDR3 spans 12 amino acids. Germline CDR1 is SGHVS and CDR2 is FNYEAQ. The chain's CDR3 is CASSPLSDTQYF. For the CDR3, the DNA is TGTGCCAGCAGCCCCCTCTCCGATACGCAGTATTTT.

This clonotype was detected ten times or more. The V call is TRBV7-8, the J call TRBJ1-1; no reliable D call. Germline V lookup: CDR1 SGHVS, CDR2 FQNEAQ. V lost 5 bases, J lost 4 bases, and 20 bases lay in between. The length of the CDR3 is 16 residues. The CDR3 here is CASSPPVYRGRTEAFF. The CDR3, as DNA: TGTGCCAGCAGCCCGCCCGTCTACCGGGGTCGCACTGAAGCTTTCTTT.

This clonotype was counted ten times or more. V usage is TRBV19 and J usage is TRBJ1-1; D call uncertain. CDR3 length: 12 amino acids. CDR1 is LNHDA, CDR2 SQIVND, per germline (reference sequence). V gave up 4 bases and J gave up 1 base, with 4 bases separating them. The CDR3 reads CASSTQNTEAFF. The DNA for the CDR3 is TGTGCCAGTAGTACTCAGAACACTGAAGCTTTCTTT.

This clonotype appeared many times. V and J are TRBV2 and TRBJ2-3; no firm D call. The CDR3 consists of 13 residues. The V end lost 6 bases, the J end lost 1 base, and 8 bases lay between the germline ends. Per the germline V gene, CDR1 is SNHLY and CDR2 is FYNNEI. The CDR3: CASRRLGTDTQYF. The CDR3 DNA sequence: TGTGCCAGCAGGAGACTTGGCACAGATACGCAGTATTTT.

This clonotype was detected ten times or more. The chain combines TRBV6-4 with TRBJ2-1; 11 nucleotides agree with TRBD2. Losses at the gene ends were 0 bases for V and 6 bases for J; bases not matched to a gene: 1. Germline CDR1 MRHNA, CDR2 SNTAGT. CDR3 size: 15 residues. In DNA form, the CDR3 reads TGTGCCAGCAGTGACTCGACTAGCGGGGCCAATGAGCAGTTCTTC. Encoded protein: CASSDSTSGANEQFF.

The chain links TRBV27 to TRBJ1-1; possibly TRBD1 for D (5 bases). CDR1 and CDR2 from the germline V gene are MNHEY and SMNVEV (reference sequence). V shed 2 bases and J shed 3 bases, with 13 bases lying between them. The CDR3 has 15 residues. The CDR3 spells CASSLNRGSHTEAFF. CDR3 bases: TGTGCCAGCAGTTTAAATCGGGGGTCCCACACTGAAGCTTTCTTT.

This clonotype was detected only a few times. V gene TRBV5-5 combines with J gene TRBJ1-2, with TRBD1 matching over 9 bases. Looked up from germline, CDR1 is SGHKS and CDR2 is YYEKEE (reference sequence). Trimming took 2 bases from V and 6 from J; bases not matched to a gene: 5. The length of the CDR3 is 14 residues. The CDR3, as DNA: TGTGCCAGCAGCTTCATACAGGGGGCGAATGGCTACACCTTC. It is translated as CASSFIQGANGYTF. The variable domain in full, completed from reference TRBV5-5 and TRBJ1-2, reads DAGVTQSPTHLIKTRGQQVTLRCSPISGHKSVSWYQQVLGQGPQFIFQYYEKEERGRGNFPDRFSARQFPNYSSELNVNALLLGDSALYLCASSFIQGANGYTFGSGTRLTVV.

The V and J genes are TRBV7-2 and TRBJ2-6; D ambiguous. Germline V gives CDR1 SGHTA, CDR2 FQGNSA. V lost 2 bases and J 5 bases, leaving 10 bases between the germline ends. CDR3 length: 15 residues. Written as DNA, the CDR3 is TGTGCCAGCAGCTTAAATCTAGGTCGGGCCAACGTCCTGACTTTC. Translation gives CASSLNLGRANVLTF.

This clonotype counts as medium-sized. The CDR3 bases are TGTGCCAGCAGCTATACGAACCGACTAGACAATGAGCAGTTCTTC. This gives the protein CASSYTNRLDNEQFF. This chain uses TRBV9 with TRBJ2-1; D is possibly TRBD2 (6 bases). Germline V gene lookup returns CDR1 SGDLS and CDR2 YYNGEE. With 4 bases removed from V and 5 bases from J, the gap between germline ends came to 16 bases. The CDR3 runs 15 residues.